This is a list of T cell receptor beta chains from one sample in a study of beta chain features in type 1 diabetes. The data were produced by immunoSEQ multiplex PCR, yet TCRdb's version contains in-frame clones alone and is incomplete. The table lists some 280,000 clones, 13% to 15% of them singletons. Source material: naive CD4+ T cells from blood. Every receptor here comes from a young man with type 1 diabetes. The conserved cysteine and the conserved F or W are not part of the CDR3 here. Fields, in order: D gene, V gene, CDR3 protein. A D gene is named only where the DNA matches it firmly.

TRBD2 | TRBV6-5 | ASSSGPTSGYNEQF
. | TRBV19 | ASSMYRDKDNEQF
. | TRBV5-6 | ASSLGGVYNEQF
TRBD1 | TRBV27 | ASSLQGAQPQH
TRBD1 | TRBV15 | ATSRVLSQGGVEQF
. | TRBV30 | AWSARGGYNYGYT
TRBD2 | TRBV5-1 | ASSLVLAGDYNEQF
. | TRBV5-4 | ASSLSVGTYNEQF
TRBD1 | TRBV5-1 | ASSFGTVNTGELF
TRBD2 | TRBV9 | ASSSTGTSAYNEQF
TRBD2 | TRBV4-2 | ASSQDGGSGGETQY
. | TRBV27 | ASSFTLANIQY
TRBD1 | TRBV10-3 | ASTTGDRNNEQF
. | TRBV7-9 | ASSLVPGEQY
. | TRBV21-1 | ARVTDSTYEQY
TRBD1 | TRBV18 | ASSSGQGTNTEAF
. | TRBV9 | ASSVTGVGTGELF
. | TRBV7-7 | ASSPTSLANEQF
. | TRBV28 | ASSSPSEQF
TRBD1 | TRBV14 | ASSQGQGLGYT
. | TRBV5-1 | ASSPIMSGANVLT
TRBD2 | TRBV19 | ATAGAGGGQETQY
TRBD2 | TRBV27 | ASSWAGVGSYEQY
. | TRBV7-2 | ASSLALGGATGELF
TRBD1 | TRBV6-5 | ASGFQGATEAF
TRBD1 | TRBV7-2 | ASSFPGQGNYGYT
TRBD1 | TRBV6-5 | ASSYSTGGYGYT
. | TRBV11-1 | ASSADSYEKLF
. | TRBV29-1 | SVEMSGPFYEQY
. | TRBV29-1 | SVGRDSPAGELF
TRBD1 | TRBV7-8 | ASSFIGTGRSPNEKLF
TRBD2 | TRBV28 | ASSFQTSGEVHAF
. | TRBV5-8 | ASSSTNTDTQY
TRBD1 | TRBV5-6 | ASSMGQMNTEAF
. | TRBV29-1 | SGRGSGNTIY
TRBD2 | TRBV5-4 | ASSQLAGVGDTQY
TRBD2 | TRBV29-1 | SAEGLAGGGSYNEQF
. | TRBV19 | ATEENQRSNQPQH
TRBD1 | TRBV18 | ASSPDRGHSGYT
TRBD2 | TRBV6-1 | ASSLAGAGFNEQF
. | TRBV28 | ASSSGAGQPQH